The T cell receptor beta chain described here comes from a study of blood T cell repertoires in COVID-19. Study as a whole: The United States, Italy and Spain provided the acute and convalescent COVID-19 samples.

Germline CDR1 MNHNS, CDR2 SASEGT. Trimming stripped 4 bases from V and 3 bases from J, with 19 bases between. The CDR3 consists of 17 residues. Libraries were prepared by immunoSEQ multiplex PCR; TCRdb keeps only in-frame clonotypes and omits some of them. The sample has some 120,000 clones, 86% seen once; the top ten hold around 18%. The receptor was derived from a woman aged 45-59 years who had recovered from COVID-19. Source material: peripheral blood. This chain uses TRBV6-1 with TRBJ1-5; no firm D call. CDR3 in amino acids: CASSANTPLVFNQPQHF. In DNA, the CDR3 is TGTGCCAGCAGTGCCAATACACCTCTCGTGTTCAATCAGCCCCAGCATTTT.